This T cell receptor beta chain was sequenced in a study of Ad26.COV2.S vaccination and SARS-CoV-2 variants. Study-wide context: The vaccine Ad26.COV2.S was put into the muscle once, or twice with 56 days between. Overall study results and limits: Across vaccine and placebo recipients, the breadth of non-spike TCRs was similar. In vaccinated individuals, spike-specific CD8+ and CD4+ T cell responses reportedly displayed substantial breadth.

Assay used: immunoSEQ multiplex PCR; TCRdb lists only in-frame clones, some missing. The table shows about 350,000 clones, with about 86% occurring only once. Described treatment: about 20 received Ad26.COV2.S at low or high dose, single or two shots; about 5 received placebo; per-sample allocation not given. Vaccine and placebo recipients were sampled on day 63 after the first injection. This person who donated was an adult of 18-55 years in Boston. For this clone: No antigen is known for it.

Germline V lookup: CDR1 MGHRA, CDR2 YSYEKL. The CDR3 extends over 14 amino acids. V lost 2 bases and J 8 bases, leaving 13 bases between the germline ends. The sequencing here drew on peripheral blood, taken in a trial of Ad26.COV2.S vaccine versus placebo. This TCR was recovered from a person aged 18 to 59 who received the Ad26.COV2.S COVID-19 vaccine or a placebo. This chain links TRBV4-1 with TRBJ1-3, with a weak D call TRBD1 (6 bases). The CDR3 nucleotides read TGCGCCAGCAGCCAACCCCGGGACATCTACACCATATATTTT. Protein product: CASSQPRDIYTIYF.